The sequence of this T cell receptor beta chain was determined in a study of blood T cells in healthy people across ages. Together with a sample-barcoded 5' primer, a J-beta primer mix was included in a second PCR lasting roughly 7 to 11 cycles. Each CDR3 protein gets one entry after TCRdb re-called the 5' RACE reads with MiXCR. Here the sample spans over 600,000 distinct CDR3 sequences, under 25% being singletons. From germline, CDR1 is SQVTM and CDR2 ANQGSEA. The J segment lost 10 bases and the V segment lost 7 bases, leaving 7 bases of the junction unmatched. The CDR3 has 12 residues. The chain joins TRBV29-1 to TRBJ2-1; 10 positions match TRBD1. This receptor was taken from a man between 65 and 85 years old in good health. The sample taken for sequencing was blood. DNA of the CDR3: TGCAGCGCCGGGACAGGGGAGCTGGAGCAGTTCTTC. Translated, it gives CSAGTGELEQFF.